These 22 T cell receptor beta chains came from one sample sequenced in a study of Ad26.COV2.S vaccination and SARS-CoV-2 variants. This table comes from immunoSEQ multiplex PCR, and its TCRdb copy is limited to in-frame clones, with some not included. The sample has about 400,000 clones, 89% seen once. As to treatment: roughly 20 received Ad26.COV2.S at low or high dose, single or two shots; about 5 received placebo; per-sample allocation not given. Sampling was done on day 63 after the first vaccine or placebo injection. Material: peripheral blood, obtained in a trial of Ad26.COV2.S vaccine versus placebo. The source of these receptors is a person between 18 and 60 years old who received the Ad26.COV2.S COVID-19 vaccine or a placebo.

The genes are TRBV6-5 and TRBJ1-3; TRBD1 agrees at 7 bases. This CDR3 has 13 amino acids. Per germline, CDR1 MNHEY and CDR2 SVGAGI. V was pared by 6 bases and J by 3 bases, with 2 bases of the junction left unmatched. DNA for the CDR3: TGTGCCAGCAGCAGGACAGGTGGAAACACCATATATTTT. It specifies CASSRTGGNTIYF.

This clone was seen more than once but under ten times. The chain employs TRBV6-2 or TRBV6-3 and TRBJ2-7, with D perhaps TRBD1 (6 bases). There are 13 residues in the CDR3. V was clipped by 8 bases and J by 2 bases, with 13 bases between them. Germline CDR1 is MNHEY and CDR2 is SVGEGT. The CDR3 reads CASRPTGTYEQYF. In DNA form, the CDR3 reads TGTGCCAGCCGCCCGACAGGAACCTACGAGCAGTACTTC.

The rearrangement joins TRBV11-2 to TRBJ2-1; 10 bases match TRBD2. Germline V gene sequence: CDR1 SGHAT, CDR2 FQNNGV. This CDR3 spans 14 amino acids. Trimming took 5 bases from V and 15 from J; bases not matched to a gene: 13. The CDR3 DNA follows: TGTGCCAGCAGCCCCCCCGGGGGAGCGGGAGGGCTGTTCTTC. Its translation: CASSPPGGAGGLFF.

The chain is built from TRBV9 and TRBJ2-2; D may be TRBD1 or TRBD2 (5 bases each). V gave up 6 bases and J gave up 5 bases, with 38 bases separating them. The CDR3 runs to 22 residues. Germline CDR1 and CDR2: SGDLS and YYNGEE. DNA of the CDR3: TGTGCCAGCATCCCTCCCCAGCAACCCAGGGTGACGCCCGAGGGGAAGACCGGGGAGCTGTTTTTT. It specifies CASIPPQQPRVTPEGKTGELFF.

This chain connects TRBV30 to TRBJ2-7; the D call may be TRBD1 or TRBD2 (5 bases each). V shed 8 bases and J shed 6 bases, with 17 bases lying between them. The CDR3 has 12 residues. Germline CDR1 reads GTSNPN; CDR2 reads SVGIG (reference sequence). Written as DNA, the CDR3 is TGTGCCGTGGGAGCAGGGCGCGGCGAGCAGTACTTC. Protein: CAVGAGRGEQYF.

The J gene is TRBJ2-3, the V gene TRBV11-3, with D perhaps TRBD2 (5 bases). This CDR3 spans 13 amino acids. CDR1 and CDR2 (germline): SGHNT, YENEEA. Trimming removed 5 bases at V and 3 bases at J, with 9 bases between. The CDR3 DNA reads as TGTGCCAGCAGCGGTGGGGAGACAGATACGCAGTATTTT. Amino acids: CASSGGETDTQYF.

The rearrangement links TRBV28 to TRBJ2-1; D gene uncertain. CDR1 is MDHEN, CDR2 SYDVKM, per germline. The CDR3 is 15 residues long. Trimming shortened V by 6 bases and J by 0 bases, and 12 bases separated the two germline ends. CDR3 DNA sequence: TGTGCCAGCAGCCTTCAGGAGAGCTCCTACAATGAGCAGTTCTTC. Residues: CASSLQESSYNEQFF. Looking up the rest from reference TRBV28 and TRBJ2-1 gives the full variable domain: DVKVTQSSRYLVKRTGEKVFLECVQDMDHENMFWYRQDPGLGLRLIYFSYDVKMKEKGDIPEGYSVSREKKERFSLILESASTNQTSMYLCASSLQESSYNEQFFGPGTRLTVL.

The rearrangement links TRBV9 to TRBJ2-3; possible D gene TRBD2, 6 bases. The CDR3 is 15 residues long. V lost 3 bases and J lost 1, with 12 bases in between. In germline, CDR1 is SGDLS, CDR2 YYNGEE. DNA for the CDR3: TGTGCCAGCAGCGACGGGACTCGGGGCACAGATACGCAGTATTTT. Protein: CASSDGTRGTDTQYF. Complete variable domain (other parts from reference TRBV9 and TRBJ2-3): DSGVTQTPKHLITATGQRVTLRCSPRSGDLSVYWYQQSLDQGLQFLIQYYNGEERAKGNILERFSAQQFPDLHSELNLSSLELGDSALYFCASSDGTRGTDTQYFGPGTRLTVL.

This chain uses TRBV28 with TRBJ2-5; D gene uncertain. The CDR3 covers 12 residues. The germline V and J ends were trimmed by 3 bases and 5 bases, with 7 bases remaining between them. CDR1 and CDR2 from the germline V gene are MDHEN and SYDVKM. The DNA for the CDR3 is TGTGCCAGCAGTTTTTATGGGGAGACCCAGTACTTC. Translating gives CASSFYGETQYF.

The chain has TRBV11-3 and TRBJ2-2, with 7 bases fitting TRBD1. The CDR3 runs 16 residues. J was trimmed by 4 bases and V by 4 bases; bases with no gene match: 9. The germline gives CDR1 SGHNT, CDR2 YENEEA. The CDR3 nucleotides read TGTGCCAGCAGCTACGCGGACAGGTCGATCACCGGGGAGCTGTTTTTT. Translation: CASSYADRSITGELFF.

The chain couples TRBV18 to TRBJ2-3, with D perhaps matching TRBD1 or TRBD2 (5 bases each). V was trimmed by 4 bases and J by 1 base, leaving 9 bases between them. The CDR3 is 14 amino acids. Germline CDR1 KGHSH, CDR2 LQKENI. CDR3 DNA: TGTGCCAGCTCACGGGACGGAGGCACAGATACGCAGTATTTT. It encodes CASSRDGGTDTQYF.

This clone was detected once. J is TRBJ2-3 and V is TRBV7-6; D unresolved. The CDR3 spans 13 residues. Per germline, CDR1 SGHVS and CDR2 FNYEAQ. V was clipped by 3 bases and J by 3 bases, with 7 bases between them. CDR3 coding DNA: TGTGCCAGCAGCTTTTCTGGGACAGATACGCAGTATTTT. It translates to CASSFSGTDTQYF. Filled out from reference TRBV7-6 and TRBJ2-3, the complete variable domain reads GAGVSQSPRYKVTKRGQDVALRCDPISGHVSLYWYRQALGQGPEFLTYFNYEAQQDKSGLPNDRFSAERPEGSISTLTIQRTEQRDSAMYRCASSFSGTDTQYFGPGTRLTVL.

The genes are TRBV2 and TRBJ2-3; 8 nucleotides match TRBD1. The ends lost 6 bases at V and 4 bases at J; junction bases unmatched: 18. The CDR3 loop spans 18 amino acids. Looked up from germline, CDR1 is SNHLY and CDR2 is FYNNEI. CDR3 nucleotides: TGTGCCAGCAGGCCACTTTGGCAGGGGGCGAGTGTGCCAGATACGCAGTATTTT. Residues: CASRPLWQGASVPDTQYF.

The chain has TRBV28 and TRBJ1-2, with 8 positions matching TRBD1. The germline V gene has CDR1 MDHEN and CDR2 SYDVKM. The CDR3 runs 13 residues. Trimming took 7 bases from V and 8 from J; bases not matched to a gene: 9. The CDR3 bases are TGTGCCAGCACCATCGGGACAGGCGGAGGCTACACCTTC. Translated: CASTIGTGGGYTF.

V gene TRBV5-1 combines with J gene TRBJ2-5; 9 bases match TRBD1. The germline V gene encodes CDR1 SGHRS and CDR2 YFSETQ. This CDR3 spans 16 amino acids. V was clipped by 4 bases and J by 5 bases; unmatched bases: 12. The CDR3 region is CASSEGQGRNRETQYF. The CDR3 nucleotides are TGCGCCAGCAGCGAAGGACAGGGGAGAAACAGGGAGACCCAGTACTTC.

The CDR3 is CASSEGQGSAAFF. In nucleotides, the CDR3 is TGCGCCAGCAGTGAGGGACAGGGTTCGGCTGCTTTCTTT. The chain joins TRBV10-1 to TRBJ1-1, with 8 bases fitting TRBD1. J lost 11 bases, V lost 2 bases, and 7 bases had no gene match. Germline CDR1 and CDR2: WNHNN and SYGVQD (reference sequence). The CDR3 sequence is 13 residues long.

This clone has only one observation. This chain connects TRBV5-5 to TRBJ1-6; D unresolved. Trimming pared 0 bases from V and 8 bases from J, leaving 12 bases between. This CDR3 contains 15 residues. CDR1 and CDR2 from the germline V gene are SGHKS and YYEKEE (reference sequence). CDR3 region: CASSLAGRVDSPLHF. Written as DNA, the CDR3 is TGTGCCAGCAGCTTGGCCGGACGGGTAGATTCACCCCTCCACTTT.

V usage is TRBV5-5 and J usage is TRBJ2-7; no definite D call. CDR1 is SGHKS and CDR2 is YYEKEE in the germline V gene (reference sequence). The CDR3 is 13 amino acids. Trimming took off 1 base at V and 5 bases at J, with 10 bases between the two ends. The CDR3 loop reads CASSLISADEQYF. CDR3 bases: TGTGCCAGCAGCTTGATATCGGCGGACGAGCAGTACTTC.

The chain joins TRBV20-1 to TRBJ1-1; maybe TRBD1 (5 bases). Per germline, CDR1 DFQATT and CDR2 SNEGSKA (reference sequence). This CDR3 has 11 residues. The V end lost 1 base, the J end lost 11 bases, and 11 bases lay between the germline ends. The CDR3 sequence: CSARVPEGAFF. The CDR3 bases are TGCAGTGCTAGAGTACCGGAGGGGGCTTTCTTT.

The genes are TRBV9 and TRBJ1-1, with 7 bases identical to TRBD1. The CDR3 runs to 13 residues. The ends lost 0 bases at V and 7 bases at J; junction bases unmatched: 3. Per the germline V gene, CDR1 is SGDLS and CDR2 is YYNGEE. The CDR3 loop reads CASSVVRDSEAFF. The CDR3 coding sequence is TGTGCCAGCAGCGTAGTTAGGGACAGTGAAGCTTTCTTT.

The V call is TRBV11-2, the J call TRBJ2-3; no clear D. The CDR3 contains 17 residues. CDR1 is SGHAT, CDR2 FQNNGV, per germline. Between the trimmed V and J ends, which lost 0 bases and 0 bases, there was a span of 13 bases. CDR3 region: CASSLEPPGSSTDTQYF. DNA of the CDR3: TGTGCCAGCAGCTTAGAGCCCCCCGGGTCTAGCACAGATACGCAGTATTTT.

This clone was detected once. This chain connects TRBV6-1 to TRBJ1-4; no firm D call. The CDR3 runs to 15 residues. V gave up 3 bases and J gave up 8 bases, with 16 bases separating them. CDR1 MNHNS and CDR2 SASEGT come from the germline V gene. CDR3 residues: CASSDGPLGNEKLFF. The CDR3 DNA reads as TGTGCCAGCAGTGATGGGCCCCTGGGGAACGAAAAACTGTTTTTT.